The 21 T cell receptor beta chains below all came from one sample that was sequenced in a study of T cell changes during pregnancy in multiple sclerosis. Repertoires were generated with immunoSEQ multiplex PCR, while TCRdb's copy carries only in-frame clones and drops some. The data show fewer than 140,000 clones, with around 90% seen just once and around 1.6% held by the top ten. The source was peripheral blood, collected before pregnancy. The receptor set was obtained from a female donor with multiple sclerosis, enrolled in a pregnancy study.

The chain uses TRBV27 and TRBJ2-3; 10 bases align to TRBD1. V lost 5 bases, J lost 2 bases, and 10 bases stayed unmatched. The CDR3 totals 17 residues. Germline CDR1 and CDR2: MNHEY and SMNVEV (reference sequence). CDR3 protein: CASSPVQGQGVTDTQYF. Written as DNA, the CDR3 is TGTGCCAGCAGTCCCGTCCAAGGACAGGGGGTCACAGATACGCAGTATTTT.

In DNA form, the CDR3 reads TGTGCCATCAGGGTAGCGGGGGGCGAGACCCAGTACTTC. It yields the protein CAIRVAGGETQYF. This chain joins TRBV10-3 and TRBJ2-5; the match to TRBD2 covers 10 bases. V lost 6 bases and J lost 5; bases outside the gene matches: 3. The CDR3 totals 13 residues. Germline-derived CDR1 and CDR2 are ENHRY and SYGVKD.

The V gene is TRBV4-1, the J gene TRBJ2-3; TRBD2 matches 12 bases. With 5 bases clipped from V and 4 bases from J, the junction kept 13 bases outside the gene matches. The germline gives CDR1 MGHRA, CDR2 YSYEKL. The CDR3 runs 18 residues. This CDR3 is CASSLLTTLAGGADTQYF. The CDR3 region has the DNA TGCGCCAGCAGCTTACTCACAACTCTAGCGGGGGGGGCAGATACGCAGTATTTT.

The J gene is TRBJ2-1, the V gene TRBV6-4; 14 bases match TRBD2. This CDR3 region has 15 residues. With 2 bases clipped from V and 8 bases from J, the junction kept 2 bases outside the gene matches. Germline V gene sequence: CDR1 MRHNA, CDR2 SNTAGT. CDR3 amino acids: CASSDGTSGSHEQFF. The DNA for the CDR3 is TGTGCCAGCAGTGACGGGACTAGCGGGAGTCATGAGCAGTTCTTC.

The CDR3 DNA reads TGTGCCAGCAGCTTACGACTAGCGTCGTACCAAGAGACCCAGTACTTC. Its protein product is CASSLRLASYQETQYF. This chain joins TRBV28 and TRBJ2-5, with 8 bases aligning to TRBD2. CDR3 length: 16 residues. Germline CDR1 reads MDHEN; CDR2 reads SYDVKM. The junction had 9 bases not matched to a gene; V was cut back by 6 bases and J by 0 bases.

There are a few counts of this clone. This sequence joins TRBV28 and TRBJ1-5; 8 bases align to TRBD1. CDR3 length: 14 residues. The trim removed 2 bases at V and 6 bases at J, leaving 3 bases unmatched. CDR1 MDHEN and CDR2 SYDVKM come from the germline V gene. CDR3 DNA: TGTGCCAGCAGTTTAGCAGGGGGCGTTCAGCCCCAGCATTTT. Its protein is CASSLAGGVQPQHF.

The CDR3: CASSPGQAGNQPQHF. In DNA form, the CDR3 reads TGTGCCAGTAGCCCGGGACAGGCTGGGAATCAGCCCCAGCATTTT. The rearrangement uses TRBV19 and TRBJ1-5; 8 positions match TRBD1. V was clipped by 6 bases and J by 4 bases; unmatched bases: 8. Germline-derived CDR1 and CDR2 are LNHDA and SQIVND (reference sequence). The CDR3 length is 15 residues.

This chain joins TRBV19 and TRBJ2-3; perhaps TRBD2 as D (5 bases). In germline, CDR1 is LNHDA, CDR2 SQIVND (reference sequence). Trimming left V 3 bases short and J 8 bases short, with 21 bases between. The CDR3 contains 16 residues. The CDR3 DNA is TGTGCCAGTAGTATCAGTCAGCCCGGCGATGGAGGTACGCAGTATTTT. Its protein product is CASSISQPGDGGTQYF.

The genes are TRBV7-9 and TRBJ2-1, with D maybe TRBD2 (6 bases). From germline, CDR1 is SEHNR and CDR2 FQNEAQ (reference sequence). This CDR3 has 12 amino acids. V gave up 5 bases and J gave up 15 bases, with 17 bases separating them. The CDR3 loop is CASSGGIGILFF. CDR3 nucleotides: TGTGCCAGCAGCGGGGGGATTGGTATTCTGTTCTTC.

The chain combines TRBV7-9 with TRBJ2-3; 10 bases line up with TRBD2. J gave up 6 bases and V 6 bases, and 12 bases lay outside the gene matches. The length of the CDR3 is 16 residues. CDR1 and CDR2 (germline): SEHNR, FQNEAQ (reference sequence). The CDR3 coding sequence is TGTGCCAGCAGTCCCCCGACAGCGGGAGGGCCGGATACGCAGTATTTT. Amino acids: CASSPPTAGGPDTQYF. Filled out from reference TRBV7-9 and TRBJ2-3, the complete variable domain reads DTGVSQNPRHKITKRGQNVTFRCDPISEHNRLYWYRQTLGQGPEFLTYFQNEAQLEKSRLLSDRFSAERPKGSFSTLEIQRTEQGDSAMYLCASSPPTAGGPDTQYFGPGTRLTVL.

This chain links TRBV5-6 with TRBJ1-4, with D unclear. Trimming took off 4 bases at V and 5 bases at J, with 24 bases between the two ends. This CDR3 has 18 amino acids. Germline V gives CDR1 SGHDT, CDR2 YYEEEE. For the CDR3, the DNA is TGTGCCAGCAGCCACCGAGCCGACCTGGGCGGACTAAATGAAAAACTGTTTTTT. This gives the protein CASSHRADLGGLNEKLFF.

The rearrangement links TRBV6-5 to TRBJ2-1, with 7 bases identical to TRBD2. The CDR3 runs 15 residues. In germline, CDR1 is MNHEY, CDR2 SVGAGI. V gave up 6 bases and J gave up 0 bases; unmatched junction bases: 5. The CDR3, as DNA: TGTGCCAGCAGCCACCGGGGGGTCTCCTACAATGAGCAGTTCTTC. This encodes CASSHRGVSYNEQFF.

CDR3 loop: CASRLTGTGNTEAFF. CDR3 in DNA: TGTGCCAGCAGACTCACCGGGACAGGGAACACTGAAGCTTTCTTT. The rearrangement uses TRBV6-5 and TRBJ1-1; TRBD1 matches 8 bases. The germline gives CDR1 MNHEY, CDR2 SVGAGI. The CDR3 is 15 amino acids. The junction had 7 bases not matched to a gene; V was cut back by 6 bases and J by 1 base.

The chain carries TRBV6-5 and TRBJ1-3; 9 positions match TRBD1. This CDR3 comprises 13 residues. V dropped 6 bases and J dropped 7; count of bases not matched to a gene: 4. Germline V CDR1 and CDR2: MNHEY, SVGAGI. In DNA form, the CDR3 reads TGTGCCAGCAGAGGACAGGGGAGGAACACCATATATTTT. The encoded protein is CASRGQGRNTIYF.

This clone showed up just a few times. At the DNA level, this CDR3 is encoded by other sequences in the same sample as well. The genes are TRBV10-3 and TRBJ1-2; the match to TRBD1 covers 9 bases. The CDR3 sequence is 13 residues long. The ends lost 6 bases at V and 2 bases at J; junction bases unmatched: 1. Germline V gene data show CDR1 as ENHRY and CDR2 as SYGVKD. DNA of the CDR3: TGTGCCATCAGCGGACAGGGGAACTATGGCTACACCTTC. Encoded protein: CAISGQGNYGYTF.

CDR3 DNA: TGTGCCAGCAGCTTAGACCGCGGGCCGTACGAGCAGTACTTC. It yields the protein CASSLDRGPYEQYF. The chain employs TRBV7-2 and TRBJ2-7, with D possibly being TRBD2 (5 bases). Trimming took 1 base from V and 4 from J, leaving 11 bases between them. This CDR3 region has 14 residues. CDR1 is SGHTA and CDR2 is FQGNSA in the germline V gene.

The chain couples TRBV27 to TRBJ1-1, with D unclear. CDR1 is MNHEY and CDR2 is SMNVEV in the germline V gene (reference sequence). This CDR3 spans 13 amino acids. The V gene lost 2 bases and the J gene lost 5 bases, with 9 bases spanning the gap. The CDR3 loop is CASSLIRETEAFF. CDR3 bases: TGTGCCAGCAGTTTAATTCGCGAGACTGAAGCTTTCTTT.

The gene calls are TRBV13 and TRBJ2-2; TRBD2 might be the D (6 bases). This CDR3 region has 15 residues. Per the germline V gene, CDR1 is PRHDT and CDR2 is FYEKMQ (reference sequence). Here the CDR3 reads CATTPEGPGTGELFF. For the CDR3, the DNA is TGTGCGACAACCCCGGAGGGGCCAGGGACCGGGGAGCTGTTTTTT.

This clone appeared a single time. The chain combines TRBV6-5 with TRBJ1-1, with D hard to call. Between the trimmed V and J ends, which lost 6 bases and 1 base, there was a span of 9 bases. The CDR3 consists of 13 residues. Looked up from germline, CDR1 is MNHEY and CDR2 is SVGAGI. CDR3 amino acids: CASSYRQNTEAFF. The DNA for the CDR3 is TGTGCCAGCAGCTATAGACAGAACACTGAAGCTTTCTTT.

This clone was found a few times. The chain links TRBV19 to TRBJ2-1, with TRBD1 identical over 10 bases. The CDR3 is 15 amino acids. CDR1 is LNHDA and CDR2 is SQIVND in the germline V gene (reference sequence). With 7 bases clipped from V and 1 base from J, the junction kept 4 bases outside the gene matches. CDR3 nucleotides: TGTGCCAGTATTCGACAGGGGGCTTCCTACAATGAGCAGTTCTTC. It encodes CASIRQGASYNEQFF.

This clone has only one observation. This chain joins TRBV13 and TRBJ2-3; 12 bases fit TRBD2. Germline assignment: CDR1 PRHDT and CDR2 FYEKMQ (reference sequence). V dropped 1 base and J dropped 4; count of bases not matched to a gene: 6. The CDR3 has 17 amino acids. The chain's CDR3 is CASSLEASGREADTQYF. CDR3 in DNA: TGTGCCAGCAGCTTAGAAGCTAGCGGGAGGGAGGCAGATACGCAGTATTTT.